This is a list of T cell receptor beta chains from one sample in a study of blood T cells in healthy people across ages. TCRdb reanalysed the 5' RACE reads using MiXCR and keeps one entry per CDR3 protein. The table lists 1 million or so distinct CDR3 sequences, about 23% of them singletons. This sample was also put to use in a study of T cells of mothers and their children.

The specimen was blood. The receptor source for this set is a girl aged 2 to 10 in good health. The CDR3 runs from the conserved cysteine through the conserved F or W. Clone sizes are given selectively: once, few, many, or a class where the clone is expanded.

.	TRBV12-3/TRBV12-4	CASSLGTTDEQYF
few	TRBV11-2	CASSPSGQVAGYTF
.	TRBV12-3/TRBV12-4	CASWEREGLTGELFF
.	TRBV13	CASSVRDSTDTQYF
few	TRBV19	CASSIPGQETQYF
.	TRBV6-1	CASSETSETQYF
.	TRBV12-3/TRBV12-4	CASSLVDSYGYTF
few	TRBV24-1	CATSEGGNGYTF
few	TRBV20-1	CSARALAVTNSYNEQFF
few	TRBV24-1	CATSDPTTGHDEQFF
.	TRBV7-8	CASRVSGELLSSYNEQFF
.	TRBV27	CASSPGGSKTEAFF
few	TRBV27	CASSLLAGRTYEQYF
.	TRBV28	CVSRLSFFEGVVGIQYF
.	TRBV14	CASSHQTGDTQYF
.	TRBV29-1	CSVVAPMNTEAFF
.	TRBV29-1	CSVEGGQVNEQFF
.	TRBV14	CASSHPGLAEQYF
few	TRBV28	CASSTRAGETQYF
.	TRBV6-5	CASSYFLGAPTEAFF
many	TRBV6-2/TRBV6-3	CASSPGSELAGELFF
.	TRBV7-3	CASSPWADSTDTQYF
.	TRBV10-2	CASSEGLAGVKQFF
few	TRBV7-3	CASSLAGGPDNEQFF
few	TRBV11-3	CASSQESWGGGLELDTQYF
few	TRBV29-1	CSVRTNTEAFF
.	TRBV5-1	CASSLGLAGNEETQYF
.	TRBV29-1	CSVETSGRVNEQFF
.	TRBV12-3/TRBV12-4	CASSLSVRGYTF
.	TRBV3-1	CASSRSLAGAYEQYF
.	TRBV10-3	CATISESNVLTF
.	TRBV10-3	CAISERNGFEAFF
few	TRBV6-2/TRBV6-3	CASSYSRGFYGYTF
.	TRBV12-3/TRBV12-4	CASSTTGQGFTDTQYF
few	TRBV10-2	CASSDPSGTGKETQYF
few	TRBV7-2	CASSLAGSAGETQYF